A single T cell receptor beta chain is shown here with its context. This specimen belongs to a study of blood T cell repertoires in COVID-19. Overall study: Donors in the United States, Italy and Spain gave samples during acute or convalescent COVID-19. Nucleic acid was either cDNA or gDNA, and it came from T cells, B-cell-depleted T cells, or PBMCs.

In the authors' methods: The authors estimated nucleated cell counts from reference gene primer amplification. Only in-frame clones appear in the TCRdb table, and some are missing; sequencing was by immunoSEQ multiplex PCR. Clone size and the V and J calls come from that table; the DNA yielded D and trimming. The sample lists about 240,000 clones; more than 70% were seen once. Sequenced: peripheral blood. This clonotype was obtained from an elderly man with acute or convalescent COVID-19.

CDR3 sequence (DNA): TGTGCCAGCACCCCAGGGTCACTGGAAGCCTACGAGCAGTACTTC. It yields the protein CASTPGSLEAYEQYF. The genes are TRBV11-2 and TRBJ2-7; D may be TRBD1 (5 bases). Germline V gene data show CDR1 as SGHAT and CDR2 as FQNNGV. Trimming took off 7 bases at V and 2 bases at J, with 18 bases between the two ends. This CDR3 is built from 15 residues.